This paragraph reports one T cell receptor beta chain. TCRdb's copy holds only in-frame clones and misses some; the assay was immunoSEQ multiplex PCR. This repertoire shows about 480,000 clones, roughly 87% found once; its top ten account for under 2.5%. This entry comes from a study of blood T cell repertoires in COVID-19. Germline CDR1 reads SGHTA; CDR2 reads FQGNSA. V lost 1 base to trimming and J lost 4 bases; unmatched junction nucleotides: 3. The CDR3 runs 14 residues. Sequenced material: PBMCs or T cells enriched from blood (not recorded which). The chain combines TRBV7-2 with TRBJ1-2; TRBD1 matches at 7 bases. The TCR originated in a woman younger than 35 with acute COVID-19. This CDR3 is CASSLGGDSYGYTF. CDR3 nucleotide sequence: TGTGCCAGCAGCTTAGGGGGGGACAGCTATGGCTACACCTTC.